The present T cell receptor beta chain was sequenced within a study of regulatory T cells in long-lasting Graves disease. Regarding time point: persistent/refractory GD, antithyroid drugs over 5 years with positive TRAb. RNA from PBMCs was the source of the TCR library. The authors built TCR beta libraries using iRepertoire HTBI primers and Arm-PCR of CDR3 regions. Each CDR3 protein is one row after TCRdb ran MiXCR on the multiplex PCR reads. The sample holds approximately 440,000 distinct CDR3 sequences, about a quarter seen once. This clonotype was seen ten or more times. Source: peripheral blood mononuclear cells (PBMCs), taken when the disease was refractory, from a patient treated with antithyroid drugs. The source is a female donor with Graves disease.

CDR3 bases: TGTGCCACAGGGGGACTGGCAAAACAAGAGACCCAGTACTTC. Its protein product is CATGGLAKQETQYF. The chain employs TRBV6-1 and TRBJ2-5, with a tentative D call TRBD1 (7 bases). CDR1 is MNHNS and CDR2 is SASEGT in the germline V gene. CDR3 length: 14 amino acids. V shed 10 bases and J shed 2 bases, with 17 bases lying between them.